This record concerns one T cell receptor (beta chain) sequence. No antigen is known for it. The sample is drawn from a study of PD-1 blockade in classical Hodgkin lymphoma. The CDR3 spans 15 residues. Germline-derived CDR1 and CDR2 are SGHKS and YYEKEE (reference sequence). The V segment lost 6 bases and the J segment 1 base; nucleotides outside the gene matches: 5. Method: immunoSEQ multiplex PCR; TCRdb's copy keeps in-frame clones and lacks some. The repertoire holds approximately 3,000 clones, with 70% as singletons. Study-level results: As was reported, newly diagnosed patients showed lower baseline TCR diversity than healthy donors did. Why the repertoires differ is still unclear, perhaps disease activity or prior therapy.

Time point denoted: newly diagnosed, previously untreated cHL patient sample. Researchers pulled CD8+ T cells out of thawed PBMCs using magnetic negative selection. PBMCs from patients with newly diagnosed, untreated classical Hodgkin lymphoma served as a comparison group for the relapsed/refractory trial patients. What was sequenced was CD8+ T cells from blood. The TCR originated in a human donor with classical Hodgkin lymphoma. This chain uses TRBV5-5 with TRBJ2-3; TRBD2 aligns across 10 bases. Here the CDR3 reads CASNTLAGGTDTQYF. DNA for the CDR3: TGTGCCAGCAACACCCTAGCGGGGGGCACAGATACGCAGTATTTT. The variable domain in full, with the rest retrieved from reference TRBV5-5 and TRBJ2-3, is DAGVTQSPTHLIKTRGQQVTLRCSPISGHKSVSWYQQVLGQGPQFIFQYYEKEERGRGNFPDRFSARQFPNYSSELNVNALLLGDSALYLCASNTLAGGTDTQYFGPGTRLTVL.